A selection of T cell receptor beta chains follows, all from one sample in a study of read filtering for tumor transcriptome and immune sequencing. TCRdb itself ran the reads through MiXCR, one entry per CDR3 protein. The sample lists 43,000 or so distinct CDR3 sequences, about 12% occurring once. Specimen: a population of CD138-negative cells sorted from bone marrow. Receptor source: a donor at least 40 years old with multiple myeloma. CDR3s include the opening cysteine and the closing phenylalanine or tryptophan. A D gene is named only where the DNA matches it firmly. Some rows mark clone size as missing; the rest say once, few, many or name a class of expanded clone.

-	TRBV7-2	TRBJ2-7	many	CASSSPGYEQYF	TGTGCCAGCAGCTCCCCCGGCTACGAGCAGTACTTC
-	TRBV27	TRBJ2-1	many	CASSNLGRNQDNEQFF	TGTGCCAGCAGTAACCTCGGACGGAACCAGGACAATGAGCAGTTCTTC
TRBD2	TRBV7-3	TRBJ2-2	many	CASSSQLAGNTGELFF	TGTGCCAGCAGCTCCCAACTAGCGGGGAACACCGGGGAGCTGTTTTTT
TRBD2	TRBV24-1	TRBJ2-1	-	CATSTGLAGFNNEQFF	TGTGCCACCAGTACGGGACTAGCGGGCTTCAACAATGAGCAGTTCTTC
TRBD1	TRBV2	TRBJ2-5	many	CASSPGTGVETQYF	TGTGCCAGCAGCCCCGGGACAGGGGTTGAGACCCAGTACTTC
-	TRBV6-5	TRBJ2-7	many	CASSYSEDKAYEQYF	TGTGCCAGCAGTTACTCAGAGGATAAGGCCTACGAGCAGTACTTC
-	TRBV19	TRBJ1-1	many	CASSPRYGEAFF	TGTGCCAGTAGTCCTCGTTACGGTGAAGCTTTCTTT
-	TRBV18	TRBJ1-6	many	CASSPQRWSYNSPLHF	TGTGCCAGCTCACCTCAGAGGTGGAGTTACAATTCACCCCTCCACTTT
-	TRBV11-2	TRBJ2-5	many	CASSRGPRREETQYF	TGTGCCAGCAGCAGGGGACCACGCAGAGAAGAGACCCAGTACTTC
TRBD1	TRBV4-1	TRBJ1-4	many	CASSLRPGQGEKLFF	TGCGCCAGCAGCCTCCGCCCGGGACAGGGTGAAAAACTGTTTTTT
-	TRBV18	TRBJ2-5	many	CASSPGLAQETQYF	TGTGCCAGCTCACCCGGGCTAGCACAAGAGACCCAGTACTTC
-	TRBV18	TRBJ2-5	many	CASSSIGVGETQYF	TGTGCCAGCTCATCGATAGGGGTCGGGGAGACCCAGTACTTC
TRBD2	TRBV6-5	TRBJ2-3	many	CASIPASGMTDTQYF	TGTGCCAGCATCCCTGCAAGCGGGATGACAGATACGCAGTATTTT
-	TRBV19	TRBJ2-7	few	CASEDSGLPEGYEQYF	TGTGCCAGTGAGGACTCGGGACTCCCAGAAGGTTACGAGCAGTACTTC
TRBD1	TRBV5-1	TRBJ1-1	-	CASSLAGTAEAFF	TGCGCCAGCAGCTTGGCGGGGACAGCTGAAGCTTTCTTT
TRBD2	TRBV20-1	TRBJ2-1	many	CSARSPGLAGVHNEQFF	TGCAGTGCTAGATCTCCGGGACTAGCGGGAGTTCACAATGAGCAGTTCTTC
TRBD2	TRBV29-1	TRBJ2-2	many	CSVEGYGTSGSDGELFF	TGCAGCGTTGAAGGGTATGGGACTAGCGGGAGCGACGGGGAGCTGTTTTTT
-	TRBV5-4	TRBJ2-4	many	CASSLNREAKNIQYF	TGTGCCAGCAGCTTGAACAGGGAAGCCAAAAACATTCAGTACTTC
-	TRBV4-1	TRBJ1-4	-	CASSPARGREKLFF	TGCGCCAGCAGCCCAGCCCGGGGTCGGGAAAAACTGTTTTTT
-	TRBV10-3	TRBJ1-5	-	CAISDRDNQPQHF	TGTGCCATCAGTGACAGGGACAATCAGCCCCAGCATTTT